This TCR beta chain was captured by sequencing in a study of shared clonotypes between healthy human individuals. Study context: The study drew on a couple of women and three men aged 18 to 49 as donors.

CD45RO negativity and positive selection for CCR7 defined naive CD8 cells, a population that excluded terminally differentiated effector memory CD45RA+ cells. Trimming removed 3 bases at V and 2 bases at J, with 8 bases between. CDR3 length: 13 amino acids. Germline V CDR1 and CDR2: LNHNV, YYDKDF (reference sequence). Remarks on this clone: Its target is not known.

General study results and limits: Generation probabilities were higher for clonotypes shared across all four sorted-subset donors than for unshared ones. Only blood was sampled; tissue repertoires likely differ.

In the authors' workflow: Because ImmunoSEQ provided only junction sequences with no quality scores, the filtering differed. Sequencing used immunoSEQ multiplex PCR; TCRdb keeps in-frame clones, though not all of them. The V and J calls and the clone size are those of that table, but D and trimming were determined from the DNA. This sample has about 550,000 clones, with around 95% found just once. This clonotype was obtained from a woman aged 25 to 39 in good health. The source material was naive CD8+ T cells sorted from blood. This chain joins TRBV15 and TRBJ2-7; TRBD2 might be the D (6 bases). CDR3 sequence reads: CATSRRRAYEQYF. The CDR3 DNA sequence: TGTGCCACCAGCAGGAGGAGGGCCTACGAGCAGTACTTC. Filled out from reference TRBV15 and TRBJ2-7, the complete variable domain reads DAMVIQNPRYQVTQFGKPVTLSCSQTLNHNVMYWYQQKSSQAPKLLFHYYDKDFNNEADTPDNFQSRRPNTSFCFLDIRSPGLGDTAMYLCATSRRRAYEQYFGPGTRLTVT.